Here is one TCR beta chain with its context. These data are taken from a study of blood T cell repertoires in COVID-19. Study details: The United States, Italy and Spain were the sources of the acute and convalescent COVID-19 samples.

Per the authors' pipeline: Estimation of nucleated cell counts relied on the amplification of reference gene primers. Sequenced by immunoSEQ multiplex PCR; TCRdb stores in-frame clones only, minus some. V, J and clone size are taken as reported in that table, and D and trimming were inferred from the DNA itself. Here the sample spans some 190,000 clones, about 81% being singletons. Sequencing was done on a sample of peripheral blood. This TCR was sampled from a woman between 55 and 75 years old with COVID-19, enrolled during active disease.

The CDR3 DNA sequence: TGTGCCAGCAGTTCTCCCCCAGTTACTTCACCCCTCCACTTT. Amino acids: CASSSPPVTSPLHF. The chain uses TRBV27 and TRBJ1-6; D is uncertain. V lost 4 bases and J lost 9, with 13 bases in between. CDR1 is MNHEY and CDR2 is SMNVEV in the germline V gene (reference sequence). There are 14 residues in the CDR3.